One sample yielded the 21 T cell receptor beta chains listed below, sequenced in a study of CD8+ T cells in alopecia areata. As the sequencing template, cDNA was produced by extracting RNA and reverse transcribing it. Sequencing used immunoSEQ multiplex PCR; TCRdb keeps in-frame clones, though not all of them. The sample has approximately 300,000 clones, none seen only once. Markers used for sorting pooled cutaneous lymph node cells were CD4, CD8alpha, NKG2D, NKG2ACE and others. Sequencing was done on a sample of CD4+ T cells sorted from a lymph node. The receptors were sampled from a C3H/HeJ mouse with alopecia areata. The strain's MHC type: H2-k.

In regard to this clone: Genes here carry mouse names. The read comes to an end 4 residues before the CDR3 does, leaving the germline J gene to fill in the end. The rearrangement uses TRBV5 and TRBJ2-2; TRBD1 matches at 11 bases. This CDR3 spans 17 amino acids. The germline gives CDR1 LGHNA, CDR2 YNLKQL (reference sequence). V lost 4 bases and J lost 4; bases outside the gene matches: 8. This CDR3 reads CASSPLRDRGGTGQLYF. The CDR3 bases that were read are TGTGCCAGCAGCCCACTCCGGGACAGGGGGGGCACCGGG.

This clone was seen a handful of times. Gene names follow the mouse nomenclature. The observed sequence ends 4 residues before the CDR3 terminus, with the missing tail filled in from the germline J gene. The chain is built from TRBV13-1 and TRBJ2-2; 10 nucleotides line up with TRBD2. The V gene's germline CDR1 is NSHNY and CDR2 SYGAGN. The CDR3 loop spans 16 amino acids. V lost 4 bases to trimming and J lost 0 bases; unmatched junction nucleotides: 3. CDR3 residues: CASSTGGVANTGQLYF. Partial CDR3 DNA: TGTGCCAGCAGTACTGGGGGGGTCGCAAACACCGGG.

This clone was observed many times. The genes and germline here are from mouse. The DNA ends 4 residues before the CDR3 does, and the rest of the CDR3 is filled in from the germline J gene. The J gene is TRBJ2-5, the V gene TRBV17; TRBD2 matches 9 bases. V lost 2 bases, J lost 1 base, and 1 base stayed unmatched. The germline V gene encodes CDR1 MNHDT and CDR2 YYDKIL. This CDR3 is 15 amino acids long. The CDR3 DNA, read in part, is TGTGCTAGCAGTAGACGACTGGGGGACCAAGAC. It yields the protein CASSRRLGDQD. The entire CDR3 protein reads CASSRRLGDQDTQYF. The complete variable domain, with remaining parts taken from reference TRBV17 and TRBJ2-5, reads DTTVKQNPRYKLARVGKPVNLICSQTMNHDTMYWYQKKPNQAPKLLLFYYDKILNREADTFEKFQSSRPNNSFCSLYIGSAGLEYSAMYLCASSRRLGDQDTQYFGPGTRLLVL.

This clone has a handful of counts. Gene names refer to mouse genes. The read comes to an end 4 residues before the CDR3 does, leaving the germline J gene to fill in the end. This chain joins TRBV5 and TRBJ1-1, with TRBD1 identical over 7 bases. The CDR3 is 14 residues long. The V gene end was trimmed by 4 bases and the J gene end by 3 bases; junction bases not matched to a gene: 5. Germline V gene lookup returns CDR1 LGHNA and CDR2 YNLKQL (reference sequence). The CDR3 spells CASSPTGWDTEVFF. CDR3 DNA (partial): TGTGCCAGCAGCCCGACAGGGTGGGACACA.

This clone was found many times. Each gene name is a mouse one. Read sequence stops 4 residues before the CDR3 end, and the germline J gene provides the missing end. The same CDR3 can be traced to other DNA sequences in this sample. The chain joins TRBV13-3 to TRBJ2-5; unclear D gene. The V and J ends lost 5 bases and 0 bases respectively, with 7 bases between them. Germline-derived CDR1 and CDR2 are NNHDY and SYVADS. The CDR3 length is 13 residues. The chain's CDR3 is CASRTINQDTQYF. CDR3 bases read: TGTGCCAGCAGGACAATTAACCAAGAC.

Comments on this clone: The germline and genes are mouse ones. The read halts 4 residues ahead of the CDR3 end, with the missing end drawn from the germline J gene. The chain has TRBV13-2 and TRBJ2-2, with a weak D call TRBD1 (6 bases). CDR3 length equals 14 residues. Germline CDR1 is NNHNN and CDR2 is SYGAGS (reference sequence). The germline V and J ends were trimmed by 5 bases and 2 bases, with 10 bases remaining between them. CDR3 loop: CASGPGHNTGQLYF. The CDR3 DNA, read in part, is TGTGCCAGCGGCCCGGGACACAACACCGGG.

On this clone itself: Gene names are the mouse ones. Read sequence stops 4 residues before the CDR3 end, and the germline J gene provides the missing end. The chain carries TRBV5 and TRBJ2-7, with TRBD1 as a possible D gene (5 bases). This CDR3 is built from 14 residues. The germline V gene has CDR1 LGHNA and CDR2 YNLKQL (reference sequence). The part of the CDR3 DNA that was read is TGTGCCAGCAGCCAAGGGTCAGGGAGGTAT. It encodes CASSQGSGRY. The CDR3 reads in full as CASSQGSGRYEQYF.

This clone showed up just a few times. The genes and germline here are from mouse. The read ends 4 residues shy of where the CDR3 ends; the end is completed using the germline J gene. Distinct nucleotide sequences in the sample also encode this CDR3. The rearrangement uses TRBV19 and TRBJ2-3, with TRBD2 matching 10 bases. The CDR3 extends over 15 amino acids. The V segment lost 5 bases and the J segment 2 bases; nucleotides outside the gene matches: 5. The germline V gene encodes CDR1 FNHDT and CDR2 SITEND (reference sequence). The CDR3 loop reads CASSPDWGVAETLYF. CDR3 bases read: TGTGCCAGCAGCCCCGACTGGGGGGTTGCAGAA.

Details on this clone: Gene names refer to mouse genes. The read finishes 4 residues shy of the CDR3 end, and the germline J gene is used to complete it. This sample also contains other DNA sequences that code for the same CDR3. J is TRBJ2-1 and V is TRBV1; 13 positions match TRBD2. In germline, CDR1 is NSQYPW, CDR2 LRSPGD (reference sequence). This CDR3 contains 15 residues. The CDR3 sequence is CTCSADWGGGAEQFF. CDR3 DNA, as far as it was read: TGCACCTGCAGTGCGGACTGGGGGGGCGGGGCT.

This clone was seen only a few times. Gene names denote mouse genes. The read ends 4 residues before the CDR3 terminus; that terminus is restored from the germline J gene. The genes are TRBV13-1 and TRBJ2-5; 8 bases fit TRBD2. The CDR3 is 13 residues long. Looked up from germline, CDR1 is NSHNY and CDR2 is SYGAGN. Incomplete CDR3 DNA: TGTGCCAGCACCGAGGCTGGGGGGGAC. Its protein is CASTEAGGD. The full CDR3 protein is CASTEAGGDTQYF.

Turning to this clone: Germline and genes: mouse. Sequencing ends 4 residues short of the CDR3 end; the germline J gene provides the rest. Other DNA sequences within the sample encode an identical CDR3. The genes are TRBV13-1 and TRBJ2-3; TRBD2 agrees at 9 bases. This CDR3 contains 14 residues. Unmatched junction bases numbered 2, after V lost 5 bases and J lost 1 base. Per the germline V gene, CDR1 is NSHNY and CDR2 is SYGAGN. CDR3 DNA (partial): TGTGCCAGCAGCCGACTGGGGGGTGCAGAA. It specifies CASSRLGGAE. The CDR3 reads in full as CASSRLGGAETLYF.

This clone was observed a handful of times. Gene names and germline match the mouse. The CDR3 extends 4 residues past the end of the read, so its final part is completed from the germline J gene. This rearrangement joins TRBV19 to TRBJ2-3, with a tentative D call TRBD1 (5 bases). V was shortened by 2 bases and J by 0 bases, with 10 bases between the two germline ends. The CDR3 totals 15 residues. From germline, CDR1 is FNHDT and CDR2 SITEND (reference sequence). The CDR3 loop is CASSIDRPSAETLYF. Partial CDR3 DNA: TGTGCCAGCAGTATTGACAGACCTAGTGCAGAA.

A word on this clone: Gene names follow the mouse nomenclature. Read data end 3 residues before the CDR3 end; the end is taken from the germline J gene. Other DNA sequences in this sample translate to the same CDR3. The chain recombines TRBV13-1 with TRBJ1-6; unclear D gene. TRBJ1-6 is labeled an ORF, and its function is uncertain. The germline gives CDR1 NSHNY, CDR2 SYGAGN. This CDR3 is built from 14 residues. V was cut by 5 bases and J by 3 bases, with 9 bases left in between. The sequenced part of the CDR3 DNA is TGTGCCAGCAGAGCTGGAGGCTATAATTCGCCC. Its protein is CASRAGGYNSP. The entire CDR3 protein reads CASRAGGYNSPLYF.

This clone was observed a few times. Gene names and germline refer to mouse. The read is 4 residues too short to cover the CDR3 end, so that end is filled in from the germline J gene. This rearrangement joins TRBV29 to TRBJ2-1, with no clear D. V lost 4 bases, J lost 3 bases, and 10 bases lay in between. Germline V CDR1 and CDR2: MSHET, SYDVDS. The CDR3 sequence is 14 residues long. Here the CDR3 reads CASSYGKGYAEQFF. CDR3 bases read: TGTGCTAGCAGTTACGGAAAGGGCTATGCT.

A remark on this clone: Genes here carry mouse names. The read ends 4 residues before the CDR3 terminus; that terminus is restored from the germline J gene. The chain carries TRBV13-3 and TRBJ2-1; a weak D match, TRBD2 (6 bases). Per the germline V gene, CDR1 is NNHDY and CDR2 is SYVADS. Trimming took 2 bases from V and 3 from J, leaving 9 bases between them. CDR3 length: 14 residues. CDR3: CASSESGVYAEQFF. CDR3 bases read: TGTGCCAGCAGTGAATCTGGGGTCTATGCT.

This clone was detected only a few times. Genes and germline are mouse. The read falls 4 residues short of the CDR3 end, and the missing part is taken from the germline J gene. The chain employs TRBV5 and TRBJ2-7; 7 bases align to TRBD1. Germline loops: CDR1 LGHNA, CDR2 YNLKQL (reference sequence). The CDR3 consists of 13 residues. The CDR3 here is CASSPHRGDEQYF. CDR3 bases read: TGTGCCAGCAGCCCCCACAGGGGTGAT.

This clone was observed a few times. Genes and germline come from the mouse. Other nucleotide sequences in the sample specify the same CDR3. This CDR3 reads CTCSARGNTGQLYF. The part of the CDR3 DNA that was read is TGCACCTGCAGTGCTAGGGGAAACACCGGG. The chain combines TRBV1 with TRBJ2-2; a possible D gene is TRBD1 (5 bases). The CDR3 end is not reached by the read, which stops 4 residues before it; the germline J gene fills it in. The CDR3 spans 14 residues. With 3 bases removed from V and 1 base from J, the gap between germline ends came to 6 bases. Germline V gene sequence: CDR1 NSQYPW, CDR2 LRSPGD (reference sequence).

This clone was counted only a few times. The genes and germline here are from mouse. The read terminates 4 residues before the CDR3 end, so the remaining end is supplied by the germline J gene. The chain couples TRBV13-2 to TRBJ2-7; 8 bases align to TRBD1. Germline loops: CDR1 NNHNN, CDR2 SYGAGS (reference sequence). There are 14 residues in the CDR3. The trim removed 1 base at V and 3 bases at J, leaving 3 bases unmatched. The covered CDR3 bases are TGTGCCAGCGGTGATCAAACAGGGGGCTAT. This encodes CASGDQTGGY. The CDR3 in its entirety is CASGDQTGGYEQYF.

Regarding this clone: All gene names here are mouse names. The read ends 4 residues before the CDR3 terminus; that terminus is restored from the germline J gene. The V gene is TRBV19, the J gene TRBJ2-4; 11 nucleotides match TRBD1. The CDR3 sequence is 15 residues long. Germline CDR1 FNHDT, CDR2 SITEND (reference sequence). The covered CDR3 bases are TGTGCCAGCATCGACCGGGACAGGGGGGGAAAC. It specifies CASIDRDRGGN. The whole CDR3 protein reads CASIDRDRGGNTLYF.

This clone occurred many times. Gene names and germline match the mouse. CDR3 DNA (partial): TGTGCCAGCAGCCCTGGGACAGGGGGAGGGGAC. Protein sequence: CASSPGTGGGD. The entire CDR3 is CASSPGTGGGDTQYF. The rearrangement links TRBV3 to TRBJ2-5; TRBD1 agrees at 11 bases. The read ends 4 residues before the CDR3 terminus; that terminus is restored from the germline J gene. This CDR3 has 15 residues. Germline V gene data show CDR1 as SNHLY and CDR2 as FYNGKV (reference sequence).

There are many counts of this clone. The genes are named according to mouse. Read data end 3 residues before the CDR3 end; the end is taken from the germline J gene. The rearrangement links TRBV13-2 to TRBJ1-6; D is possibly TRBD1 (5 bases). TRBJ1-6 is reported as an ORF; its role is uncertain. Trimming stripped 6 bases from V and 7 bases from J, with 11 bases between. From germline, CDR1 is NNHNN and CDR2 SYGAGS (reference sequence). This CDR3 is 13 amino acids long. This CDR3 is CASAQGGNSPLYF. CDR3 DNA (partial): TGTGCCAGCGCCCAGGGAGGGAATTCGCCC.